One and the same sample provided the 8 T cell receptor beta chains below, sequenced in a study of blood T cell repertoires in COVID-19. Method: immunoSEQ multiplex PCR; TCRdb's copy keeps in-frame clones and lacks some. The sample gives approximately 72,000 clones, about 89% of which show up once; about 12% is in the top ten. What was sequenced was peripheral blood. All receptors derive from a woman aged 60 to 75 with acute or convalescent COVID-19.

The CDR3 DNA follows: TGTGCCAGCAGTGACCCCGGCGGGGCCTCCTACGAGCAGTACTTC. It translates to CASSDPGGASYEQYF. V and J are TRBV2 and TRBJ2-7; possibly TRBD2 for D (6 bases). The ends were cut back, 3 bases at V and 0 bases at J, with 12 bases in the middle. This CDR3 has 15 residues. Germline CDR1 and CDR2: SNHLY and FYNNEI.

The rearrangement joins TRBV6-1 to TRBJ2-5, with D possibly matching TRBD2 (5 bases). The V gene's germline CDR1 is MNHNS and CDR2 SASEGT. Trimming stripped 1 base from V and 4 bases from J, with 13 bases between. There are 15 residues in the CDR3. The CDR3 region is CASSEDPFAGETQYF. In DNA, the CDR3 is TGTGCCAGCAGTGAAGACCCTTTTGCGGGAGAGACCCAGTACTTC.

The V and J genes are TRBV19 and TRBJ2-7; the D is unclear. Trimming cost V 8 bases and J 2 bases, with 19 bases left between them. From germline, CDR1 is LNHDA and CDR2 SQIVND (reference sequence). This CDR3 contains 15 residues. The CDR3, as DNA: TGTGCCAGTCGTCACCGAGGATACGGCGCCTACGAGCAGTACTTC. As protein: CASRHRGYGAYEQYF.

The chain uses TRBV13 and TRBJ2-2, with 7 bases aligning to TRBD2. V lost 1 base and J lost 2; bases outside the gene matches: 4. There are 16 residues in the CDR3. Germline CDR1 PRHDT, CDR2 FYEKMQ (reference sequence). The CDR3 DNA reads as TGTGCCAGCAGCTTAGAGGCGGGGGTTAACACCGGGGAGCTGTTTTTT. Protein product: CASSLEAGVNTGELFF.

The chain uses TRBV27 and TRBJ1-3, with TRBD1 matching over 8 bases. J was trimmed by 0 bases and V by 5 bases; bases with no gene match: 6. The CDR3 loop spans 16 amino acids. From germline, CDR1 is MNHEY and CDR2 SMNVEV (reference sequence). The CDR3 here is CASSPRGTGSGNTIYF. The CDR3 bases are TGTGCCAGCAGTCCCCGTGGGACAGGCTCTGGAAACACCATATATTTT.

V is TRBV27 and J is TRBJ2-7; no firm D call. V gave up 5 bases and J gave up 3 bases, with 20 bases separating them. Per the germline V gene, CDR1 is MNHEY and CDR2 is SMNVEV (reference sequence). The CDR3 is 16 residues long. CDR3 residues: CASSPLTQGGFYEQYF. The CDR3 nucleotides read TGTGCCAGCAGTCCCCTGACCCAAGGCGGTTTCTACGAGCAGTACTTC.

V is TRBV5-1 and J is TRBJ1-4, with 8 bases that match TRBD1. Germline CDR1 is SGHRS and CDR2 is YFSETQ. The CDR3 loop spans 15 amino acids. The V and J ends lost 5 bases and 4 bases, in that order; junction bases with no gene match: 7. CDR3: CASREGTGYNEKLFF. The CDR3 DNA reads TGCGCCAGCAGGGAGGGGACAGGTTATAATGAAAAACTGTTTTTT.

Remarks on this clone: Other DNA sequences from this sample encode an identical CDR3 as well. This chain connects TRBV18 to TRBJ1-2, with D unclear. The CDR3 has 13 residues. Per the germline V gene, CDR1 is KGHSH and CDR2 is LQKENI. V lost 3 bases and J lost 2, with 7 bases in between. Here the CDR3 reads CASSPSGNYGYTF. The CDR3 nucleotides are TGTGCCAGCTCACCGAGCGGGAACTATGGCTACACCTTC.